These 21 T cell receptor beta chains were sequenced from one sample in a study of cytomegalovirus exposure and HLA in healthy donors. The PCR used 60 Vbeta and 13 Jbeta primers. The assay was immunoSEQ multiplex PCR, and TCRdb's table has in-frame clones only and misses some. The sample carries under 300,000 clones, about 86% recorded once. Sequenced input: PBMCs. The receptors derive from an older woman in good health and CMV-seropositive.

J is TRBJ2-1 and V is TRBV5-1, with 11 bases identical to TRBD2. The V gene's germline CDR1 is SGHRS and CDR2 YFSETQ. The junction had 8 bases not matched to a gene; V was cut back by 3 bases and J by 9 bases. CDR3 length equals 15 residues. CDR3 in DNA: TGCGCCAGCAGCTCATTAGCGGGAGGGATCAGTGAGCAGTTCTTC. This translates into CASSSLAGGISEQFF.

The rearrangement joins TRBV28 to TRBJ2-7, with TRBD1 matching 7 bases. The CDR3 is made up of 13 amino acids. Germline V gene data show CDR1 as MDHEN and CDR2 as SYDVKM. Trimming took 5 bases from V and 4 from J; bases not matched to a gene: 5. CDR3 residues: CASSDRVVYEQYF. The CDR3, as DNA: TGTGCCAGCAGTGACAGGGTAGTATACGAGCAGTACTTC.

This chain joins TRBV13 and TRBJ2-1, with 7 bases aligning to TRBD2. CDR1 and CDR2 from the germline V gene are PRHDT and FYEKMQ (reference sequence). The CDR3 extends over 13 amino acids. V was clipped by 7 bases and J by 4 bases; unmatched bases: 4. The CDR3 reads CASTPGLYNEQFF. In DNA, the CDR3 is TGTGCCAGCACCCCGGGACTATACAATGAGCAGTTCTTC.

The chain uses TRBV5-1 and TRBJ2-5, with TRBD2 matching over 8 bases. Trimming cost V 4 bases and J 9 bases; bases outside gene matches: 17. Germline loops: CDR1 SGHRS, CDR2 YFSETQ. This CDR3 contains 16 residues. In nucleotides, the CDR3 is TGCGCCAGCAGCCGTCGGGGGGGAGAAGGAGTGGTGTCCCAGTACTTC. This translates into CASSRRGGEGVVSQYF.

This clone was recorded only once. V and J are TRBV5-1 and TRBJ2-7; 9 bases fit TRBD1. Germline CDR1 is SGHRS and CDR2 is YFSETQ. The CDR3 has 15 residues. Losses at the gene ends were 0 bases for V and 5 bases for J; bases not matched to a gene: 6. The CDR3: CASSLEDRGDDEQYF. CDR3 nucleotides: TGCGCCAGCAGCTTGGAGGACAGGGGTGACGACGAGCAGTACTTC.

The chain uses TRBV29-1 and TRBJ2-5; perhaps TRBD1 as D (6 bases). Trimming left V 4 bases short and J 5 bases short, with 14 bases between. The germline CDR1 and CDR2 sequences are SQVTM and ANQGSEA. The CDR3 runs to 13 residues. CDR3: CSVALDSSETQYF. CDR3 coding DNA: TGCAGCGTTGCGTTGGACAGTTCGGAGACCCAGTACTTC. Full variable domain (rest looked up from reference TRBV29-1 and TRBJ2-5): SAVISQKPSRDICQRGTSLTIQCQVDSQVTMMFWYRQQPGQSLTLIATANQGSEATYESGFVIDKFPISRPNLTFSTLTVSNMSPEDSSIYLCSVALDSSETQYFGPGTRLLVL.

This chain connects TRBV2 to TRBJ2-7, with D possibly matching TRBD1 (6 bases). Germline CDR1 and CDR2: SNHLY and FYNNEI. This CDR3 comprises 14 residues. V lost 5 bases and J lost 2, with 13 bases in between. CDR3 coding DNA: TGTGCCAGCAGTACCACAGGGTTTACCTACGAGCAGTACTTC. Its translation: CASSTTGFTYEQYF.

This clone showed up just once. The rearrangement joins TRBV7-8 to TRBJ2-6, with 7 bases fitting TRBD1. The CDR3 has 18 residues. Germline assignment: CDR1 SGHVS and CDR2 FQNEAQ. Trimming cost V 5 bases and J 0 bases; bases outside gene matches: 10. CDR3 nucleotides: TGTGCCAGCAGCGAGACAGGGATTGACCTCTCTGGGGCCAACGTCCTGACTTTC. It is translated as CASSETGIDLSGANVLTF. Full variable domain (rest looked up from reference TRBV7-8 and TRBJ2-6): GAGVSQSPRYKVAKRGQDVALRCDPISGHVSLFWYQQALGQGPEFLTYFQNEAQLDKSGLPSDRFFAERPEGSVSTLKIQRTQQEDSAVYLCASSETGIDLSGANVLTFGAGSRLTVL.

This chain uses TRBV5-4 with TRBJ1-1; TRBD1 might be the D (5 bases). This CDR3 has 17 amino acids. With 2 bases removed from V and 2 bases from J, the gap between germline ends came to 19 bases. Germline V lookup: CDR1 SGHNT, CDR2 YYREEE (reference sequence). CDR3 in DNA: TGTGCCAGCAGCTTCTGGCCAGGGCCGACTCTTAACACTGAAGCTTTCTTT. Translated, it gives CASSFWPGPTLNTEAFF.

The rearrangement links TRBV5-6 to TRBJ1-2; 10 bases align to TRBD1. CDR1 is SGHDT and CDR2 is YYEEEE in the germline V gene. With V trimmed by 4 bases and J by 7 bases, 10 bases remained unmatched. This CDR3 is built from 15 residues. Here the CDR3 reads CASSRRQGAHSGYTF. The DNA for the CDR3 is TGTGCCAGCAGCCGCCGACAGGGGGCGCATAGTGGCTACACCTTC.

The J gene is TRBJ2-5, the V gene TRBV7-2; TRBD1 is a possible D gene (6 bases). Germline CDR1 reads SGHTA; CDR2 reads FQGNSA. Trimming shortened V by 2 bases and J by 2 bases, and 12 bases separated the two germline ends. The CDR3 contains 15 residues. The CDR3 nucleotides are TGTGCCAGCAGCTTATTTGTGAGGGGGCAAGAGACCCAGTACTTC. Translating gives CASSLFVRGQETQYF.

This chain uses TRBV5-5 with TRBJ2-7; no firm D call. V was clipped by 4 bases and J by 1 base, with 9 bases between them. This CDR3 has 13 amino acids. From germline, CDR1 is SGHKS and CDR2 YYEKEE (reference sequence). The CDR3 protein is CASSLSRSYEQYF. CDR3 coding DNA: TGTGCCAGCAGCCTATCACGGTCCTACGAGCAGTACTTC.

The CDR3 nucleotides are TGTGCCAGCAGCTTGGTGGGCAGGCTATCTAACTATGGCTACACCTTC. The encoded protein is CASSLVGRLSNYGYTF. The chain is built from TRBV5-5 and TRBJ1-2; D remains ambiguous. The germline V gene has CDR1 SGHKS and CDR2 YYEKEE (reference sequence). The V end was cut by 0 bases, the J end by 0 bases, with 12 bases between. The CDR3 is 16 residues long.

The rearrangement uses TRBV7-9 and TRBJ1-2; D ambiguous. V was cut by 5 bases and J by 1 base, with 11 bases left in between. Germline assignment: CDR1 SEHNR and CDR2 FQNEAQ (reference sequence). The CDR3 contains 14 residues. The DNA of the CDR3 is TGTGCCAGCAGCAGAACGACACTTAACTATGGCTACACCTTC. As protein: CASSRTTLNYGYTF.

This chain joins TRBV6-5 and TRBJ2-2, with TRBD2 matching over 7 bases. The J segment lost 7 bases and the V segment lost 5 bases, leaving 10 bases of the junction unmatched. From germline, CDR1 is MNHEY and CDR2 SVGAGI. The CDR3 extends over 15 amino acids. CDR3 nucleotide sequence: TGTGCCAGCAGTACGGTGGGAGGGCCGGGCGGGGAGCTGTTTTTT. Amino acids: CASSTVGGPGGELFF.

J is TRBJ2-5 and V is TRBV5-1; TRBD1 might be the D (8 bases). Germline V lookup: CDR1 SGHRS, CDR2 YFSETQ. CDR3 length: 15 residues. V was trimmed by 1 base and J by 1 base, leaving 11 bases between them. CDR3 in DNA: TGCGCCAGCAGCTTGAACAGGGGGGGCCAAGAGACCCAGTACTTC. The encoded protein is CASSLNRGGQETQYF. Based on the CDR3 plus reference TRBV5-1 and TRBJ2-5, the full variable domain is KAGVTQTPRYLIKTRGQQVTLSCSPISGHRSVSWYQQTPGQGLQFLFEYFSETQRNKGNFPGRFSGRQFSNSRSEMNVSTLELGDSALYLCASSLNRGGQETQYFGPGTRLLVL.

The chain is built from TRBV5-1 and TRBJ1-2; D unclear. Germline-derived CDR1 and CDR2 are SGHRS and YFSETQ. Trimming removed 4 bases from V and 8 bases from J, with 15 bases in between. The length of the CDR3 is 13 residues. The CDR3 here is CASSLQGAEGYTF. For the CDR3, the DNA is TGCGCCAGCAGCCTACAAGGTGCGGAAGGCTACACCTTC.

The chain recombines TRBV7-2 with TRBJ1-4; D not resolved. V was trimmed by 6 bases and J by 6 bases, leaving 17 bases between them. This CDR3 is 15 amino acids long. The germline V gene has CDR1 SGHTA and CDR2 FQGNSA. CDR3 amino acids: CASSPLWAWDEKLFF. CDR3 sequence (DNA): TGTGCCAGCAGTCCACTGTGGGCCTGGGATGAAAAACTGTTTTTT.

The chain has TRBV6-1 and TRBJ2-3; 7 bases align to TRBD1. CDR3 size: 13 residues. CDR1 is MNHNS and CDR2 is SASEGT in the germline V gene. V gave up 3 bases and J gave up 4 bases; unmatched junction bases: 1. The CDR3, as DNA: TGTGCCAGCAGTGAGCAGGGGGCAGATACGCAGTATTTT. It is translated as CASSEQGADTQYF.

V and J are TRBV4-1 and TRBJ1-2; D is unclear. Deletions cut 1 base from V and 4 bases from J, with 13 bases between. There are 15 residues in the CDR3. Per germline, CDR1 MGHRA and CDR2 YSYEKL. The CDR3 DNA is TGCGCCAGCAGCCAAGGTAGCCCCAGCACCTATGGCTACACCTTC. This codes for CASSQGSPSTYGYTF.

This chain links TRBV19 with TRBJ1-2; 7 bases are a match to TRBD1. After removal of 3 bases from V and 4 bases from J, the junction contained 5 bases not matched to a gene. The length of the CDR3 is 14 residues. Germline CDR1 reads LNHDA; CDR2 reads SQIVND (reference sequence). Written as DNA, the CDR3 is TGTGCCAGTAGTATGGGACAGCAACTCTATGGCTACACCTTC. Translating gives CASSMGQQLYGYTF.